The 10 T cell receptor beta chains below all came from one sample that was sequenced in a study of T cell repertoires in ileal Crohn's disease. Produced via immunoSEQ multiplex PCR; TCRdb's table is partial and in-frame only. The sample holds almost 15,000 clones; roughly three quarters are singletons and the top ten take around 4.1%. The time point here: neoterminal ileum biopsy at postoperative endoscopy, about 6 months after surgery. Material: ileal tissue. These receptors came from an adult with Crohn's disease.

The V call is TRBV5-1, the J call TRBJ2-1, with 8 bases aligning to TRBD2. From germline, CDR1 is SGHRS and CDR2 YFSETQ. This CDR3 contains 15 residues. Trimming at V came to 6 bases and at J to 7 bases, leaving 12 bases not matched to a gene. The CDR3 bases are TGCGCCAGCACTACCGAAGCGGGAGCCGGGAATGAGCAGTTCTTC. This translates into CASTTEAGAGNEQFF. Full variable domain (remainder filled in from reference TRBV5-1 and TRBJ2-1): KAGVTQTPRYLIKTRGQQVTLSCSPISGHRSVSWYQQTPGQGLQFLFEYFSETQRNKGNFPGRFSGRQFSNSRSEMNVSTLELGDSALYLCASTTEAGAGNEQFFGPGTRLTVL.

This rearrangement joins TRBV29-1 to TRBJ2-1; D unclear. The CDR3 has 13 residues. CDR1 SQVTM and CDR2 ANQGSEA come from the germline V gene. V dropped 5 bases and J dropped 0 bases, with 8 bases sitting between them. CDR3: CSVSWSSYNEQFF. The CDR3 DNA sequence: TGCAGCGTTTCTTGGAGCTCCTACAATGAGCAGTTCTTC.

The chain recombines TRBV7-3 with TRBJ2-1; 7 nucleotides agree with TRBD1. Trimming at V came to 5 bases and at J to 0 bases, leaving 13 bases not matched to a gene. This CDR3 spans 18 amino acids. Germline loops: CDR1 SGHTA, CDR2 FQGTGA. CDR3 DNA: TGTGCCAGCAGCCAATCCCCCTCTGGGACAGTCTCCTACAATGAGCAGTTCTTC. Its protein product is CASSQSPSGTVSYNEQFF.

The CDR3 DNA is TGTGCCAGCAGTTTTACTGGGCTAGCGGGAGAACCAGCCAAAAACATTCAGTACTTC. Residues: CASSFTGLAGEPAKNIQYF. The chain links TRBV28 to TRBJ2-4; 10 bases are a match to TRBD2. This CDR3 has 19 amino acids. Per the germline V gene, CDR1 is MDHEN and CDR2 is SYDVKM. The V gene end was trimmed by 3 bases and the J gene end by 0 bases; junction bases not matched to a gene: 11.

The genes are TRBV15 and TRBJ2-1; 7 positions agree with TRBD2. After removal of 0 bases from V and 0 bases from J, the junction contained 8 bases not matched to a gene. Germline V lookup: CDR1 LNHNV, CDR2 YYDKDF (reference sequence). The length of the CDR3 is 18 residues. CDR3 nucleotides: TGTGCCACCAGCAGAGAGGGGGGGAGGGCCCGCTCCTACAATGAGCAGTTCTTC. Its protein product is CATSREGGRARSYNEQFF.

Only a few counts were recorded for this clone. V is TRBV5-6 and J is TRBJ2-6; no reliable D call. V was pared by 0 bases and J by 0 bases, with 4 bases between. The length of the CDR3 is 15 residues. Germline V gene lookup returns CDR1 SGHDT and CDR2 YYEEEE. The chain's CDR3 is CASSLGNSGANVLTF. The CDR3 coding sequence is TGTGCCAGCAGCTTGGGGAACTCTGGGGCCAACGTCCTGACTTTC.

The chain is built from TRBV5-8 and TRBJ2-2; the D gene is possibly TRBD1 (6 bases). Per the germline V gene, CDR1 is SGHTS and CDR2 is YDEGEE. The V and J ends lost 2 bases and 1 base respectively, with 6 bases between them. The CDR3 has 14 amino acids. The chain's CDR3 is CASSLQGNTGELFF. The CDR3 DNA reads TGTGCCAGCAGCTTACAGGGGAACACCGGGGAGCTGTTTTTT.

This rearrangement joins TRBV7-6 to TRBJ1-1; D is uncertain. Germline loops: CDR1 SGHVS, CDR2 FNYEAQ. Trimming pared 1 base from V and 4 bases from J, leaving 7 bases between. The CDR3 length is 13 residues. The DNA for the CDR3 is TGTGCCAGCAGCTTAGAAACCCTCACTGAAGCTTTCTTT. The encoded protein is CASSLETLTEAFF.

This clone was picked up a small number of times. This chain connects TRBV7-2 to TRBJ1-5; D is undetermined. The CDR3 totals 12 residues. CDR1 SGHTA and CDR2 FQGNSA come from the germline V gene. The germline V and J ends were trimmed by 5 bases and 4 bases, with 6 bases remaining between them. In DNA, the CDR3 is TGTGCCAGCAGCCGCCGTAATCAGCCCCAGCATTTT. Translation: CASSRRNQPQHF.

This chain joins TRBV4-3 and TRBJ2-1; TRBD2 aligns across 8 bases. Germline CDR1 reads LGHNA; CDR2 reads YSLEER. CDR3 length: 16 residues. Germline trimming cut 4 bases from V and 2 bases from J; bases unmatched to any gene: 7. CDR3 residues: CASSRVGTRTYNEQFF. DNA for the CDR3: TGCGCCAGCAGCCGCGTGGGGACTAGAACCTACAATGAGCAGTTCTTC.